This T cell receptor beta chain was observed in a study of blood T cell repertoires in COVID-19. Study details: Material from acute and convalescent COVID-19 was sourced from the United States, Italy and Spain. In each case, the material was cDNA or gDNA derived from T cells, B-cell-depleted T cells, or PBMCs.

Per the study methods: Estimation of nucleated cell counts relied on the amplification of reference gene primers. Profiling relied on immunoSEQ multiplex PCR, and the TCRdb table lists in-frame clones only, not all of them. V and J calls plus clone size are reproduced from that table; the DNA served to infer D and trimming. This sample carries about 200,000 clones, 78% of them seen once, and the ten largest clones take approximately 2.9%. Germline V CDR1 and CDR2: LGHDT, YNNKEL (reference sequence). V dropped 6 bases and J dropped 6 bases, with 11 bases sitting between them. The CDR3 totals 13 residues.

The sequence came from an elderly woman with active or convalescent COVID-19. Sequencing input: peripheral blood. This rearrangement joins TRBV3-1 (or the pseudogene TRBV3-2) to TRBJ2-2, with D perhaps TRBD1 (5 bases). The CDR3 reads CASRNYRSGELFF. For the CDR3, the DNA is TGTGCCAGCAGAAATTACAGGTCCGGGGAGCTGTTTTTT.